Sequencing of this T cell receptor (beta chain) was carried out in a study of EBV T-cell therapy then PD-1 blockade in nasopharyngeal carcinoma. In the case of this clone: Its antigen is as yet unknown.

Profiled with immunoSEQ multiplex PCR; TCRdb holds only in-frame clones, not every one. The profile shows 20,000 to 25,000 clones, about 87% of them singletons. Treatment specified: AdE1-LMPpoly-expanded autologous EBV-specific T-cell therapy followed by anti-PD-1 nivolumab. Trimming cost V 7 bases and J 4 bases, with 16 bases left between them. The CDR3 has 15 residues. Germline V CDR1 and CDR2: KGHDR, SFDVKD. V gene TRBV24-1 combines with J gene TRBJ1-5, with a weak D call TRBD1 (5 bases). Here the sequenced sample was CD8+ T cells from blood, taken at roughly day 60 from a patient whose treatment included autologous EBV-specific T cells and nivolumab. The TCR sequence derives from a man in his forties with nasopharyngeal carcinoma. The chain's CDR3 is CATSESGRINQPQHF. The CDR3 DNA reads as TGTGCCACCAGCGAATCGGGACGCATAAATCAGCCCCAGCATTTT.